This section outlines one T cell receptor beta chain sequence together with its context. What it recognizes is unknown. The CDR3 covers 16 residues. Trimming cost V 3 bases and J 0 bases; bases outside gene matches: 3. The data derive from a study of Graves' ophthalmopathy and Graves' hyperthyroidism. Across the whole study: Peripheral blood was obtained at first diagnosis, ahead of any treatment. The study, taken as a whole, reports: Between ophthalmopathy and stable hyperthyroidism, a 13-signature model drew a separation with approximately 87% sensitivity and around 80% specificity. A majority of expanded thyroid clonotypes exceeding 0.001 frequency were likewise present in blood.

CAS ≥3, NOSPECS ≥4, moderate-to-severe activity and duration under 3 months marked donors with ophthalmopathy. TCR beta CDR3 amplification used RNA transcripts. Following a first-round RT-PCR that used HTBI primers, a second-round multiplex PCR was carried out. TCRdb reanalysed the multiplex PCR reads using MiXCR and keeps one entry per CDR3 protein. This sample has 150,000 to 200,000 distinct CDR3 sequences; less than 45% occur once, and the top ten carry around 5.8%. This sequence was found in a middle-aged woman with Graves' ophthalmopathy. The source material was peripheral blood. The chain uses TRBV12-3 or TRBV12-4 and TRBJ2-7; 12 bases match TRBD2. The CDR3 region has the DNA TGTGCCAGCAGTTTCCGACTAGCGGGGGACTCCTACGAGCAGTACTTC. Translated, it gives CASSFRLAGDSYEQYF.